This T cell receptor (beta chain) is from a study of blood T cell repertoires in COVID-19. Background on the study: COVID-19 samples collected from the United States, Italy and Spain covered acute and convalescent phases. From T cells, B-cell-depleted T cells, or PBMCs came the material, which was cDNA or gDNA.

In the study's own analysis: How many nucleated cells were present was estimated from reference gene primer amplification. Here immunoSEQ multiplex PCR was the method, and the copy in TCRdb shows in-frame clones only, minus some. The V and J calls and clone size are taken from that table; D and trimming were inferred from the DNA. Among approximately 120,000 clones listed, approximately 83% were seen once. The sequencing sample was made of peripheral blood. This clonotype was obtained from a woman between 45 and 60 years old who had recovered from COVID-19.

Here the CDR3 reads CASSLAGSANTIYF. In nucleotides, the CDR3 is TGTGCCAGCAGCTTGGCGGGGTCCGCAAACACCATATATTTT. The chain couples TRBV5-6 to TRBJ1-3, with no clear D. From germline, CDR1 is SGHDT and CDR2 YYEEEE. The V end was cut by 0 bases, the J end by 6 bases, with 10 bases between. This CDR3 spans 14 amino acids. The full variable domain, its missing parts supplied by reference TRBV5-6 and TRBJ1-3, is DAGVTQSPTHLIKTRGQQVTLRCSPKSGHDTVSWYQQALGQGPQFIFQYYEEEERQRGNFPDRFSGHQFPNYSSELNVNALLLGDSALYLCASSLAGSANTIYFGEGSWLTVV.